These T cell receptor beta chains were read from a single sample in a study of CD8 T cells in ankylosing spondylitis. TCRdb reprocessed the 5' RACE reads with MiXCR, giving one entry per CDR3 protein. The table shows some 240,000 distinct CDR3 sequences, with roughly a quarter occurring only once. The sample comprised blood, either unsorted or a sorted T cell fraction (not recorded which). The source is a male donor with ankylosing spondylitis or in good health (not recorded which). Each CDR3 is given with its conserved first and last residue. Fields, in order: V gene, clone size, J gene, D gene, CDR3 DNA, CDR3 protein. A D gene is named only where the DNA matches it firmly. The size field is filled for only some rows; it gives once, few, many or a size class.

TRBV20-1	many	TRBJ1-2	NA	TGCAGTGCTAGCCCCGGGACACTCTATGGCTACACCTTC	CSASPGTLYGYTF
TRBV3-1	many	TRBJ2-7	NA	TGTGCCAGCAGCCAAGTCGGCGAGCAGTACTTC	CASSQVGEQYF
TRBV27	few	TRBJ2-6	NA	TGTGCCAGCAGTTTCAAAGGTCCGAGCTCTGGGGCCAACGTCCTGACTTTC	CASSFKGPSSGANVLTF
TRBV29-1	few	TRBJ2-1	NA	TGCAGCGTTGAATTCGATTCAGGTCTTAATGAGCAGTTCTTC	CSVEFDSGLNEQFF
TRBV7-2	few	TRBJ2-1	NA	TGTGCCAGCAGCTCCGCCCCGATACACAATGAGCAGTTCTTC	CASSSAPIHNEQFF
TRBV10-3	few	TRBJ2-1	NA	TGTGCCATCAGTGGTTTACGGGGGAGCTCCTACAATGAGCAGTTCTTC	CAISGLRGSSYNEQFF
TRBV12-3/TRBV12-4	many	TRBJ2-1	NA	TGTGCCAGCACCCCTGAGGGGAGCTCCTACAATGAGCAGTTCTTC	CASTPEGSSYNEQFF
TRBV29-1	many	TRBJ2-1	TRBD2	TGCAGCGTGGGGGGGACTTTCAACAATGAGCAGTTCTTC	CSVGGTFNNEQFF
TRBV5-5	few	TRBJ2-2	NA	TGTGCCAGCAGTTCCCACTCGCCGCGGACCGGGGAGCTGTTTTTT	CASSSHSPRTGELFF
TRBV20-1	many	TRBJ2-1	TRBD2	TGCAGTGTCCAACCTCCCTACCTGAATCTAGCGGGGGGGTTGAATGAGCAGTTCTTC	CSVQPPYLNLAGGLNEQFF
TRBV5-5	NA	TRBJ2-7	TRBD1	TGTGCCAGCAGCACCCGGACAGGGGTGCGCGAGCAGTACTTC	CASSTRTGVREQYF
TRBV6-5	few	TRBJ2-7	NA	TGTGCCAGCAGTTACTCGAGCGGACATGGGGAGCAGTACTTC	CASSYSSGHGEQYF
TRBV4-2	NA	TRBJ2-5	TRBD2	TGTGCCAGCAGCCAAGGACTAGCGGGGGCCCAAGAGACCCAGTACTTC	CASSQGLAGAQETQYF
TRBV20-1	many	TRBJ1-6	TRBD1	TGCAGTGCTAACCCAGACAGGGGAACATCACCCCTCCACTTT	CSANPDRGTSPLHF
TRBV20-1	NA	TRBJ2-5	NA	TGCAGTGCTAGAGATGCGGGCAGGCTGGGAGAGACCCAGTACTTC	CSARDAGRLGETQYF
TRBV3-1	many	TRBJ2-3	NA	TGTGCCAGCAGTCAATCCACAGATACGCAGTATTTT	CASSQSTDTQYF
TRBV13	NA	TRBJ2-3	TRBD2	TGTGCCCTCAGCTTCCCCGACATGGGGAGGGCCTCCACAGATACGCAGTATTTT	CALSFPDMGRASTDTQYF
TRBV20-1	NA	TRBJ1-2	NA	TGCAGTGCTAGAGAGCAGAGGGGACTATACTATGGCTACACCTTC	CSAREQRGLYYGYTF
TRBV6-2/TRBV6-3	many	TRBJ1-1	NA	TGTGCCACCCTGGATCCGAACACTGAAGCTTTCTTT	CATLDPNTEAFF
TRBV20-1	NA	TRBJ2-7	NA	TGCAGTGGTCGGCAGGACTCCTACGAGCAGTACTTC	CSGRQDSYEQYF
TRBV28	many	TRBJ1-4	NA	TGTGCCAGCAGCCTAAGGTGGGGGTACGGCAGTGAAAAACTGTTTTTT	CASSLRWGYGSEKLFF